The T cell receptor beta chain under discussion was sequenced for a study of CD8 T cells in Susac syndrome. RNA amounts of about 0.5 to 1 ug underwent reverse transcription with random hexamers. Amplification of TCR beta CDR3 used immunoSEQ multiplex PCR across 54 Vbeta and 13 Jbeta. Each CDR3 protein is one row after TCRdb ran MiXCR on the immunoSEQ multiplex PCR reads. The data contain around 270,000 distinct CDR3 sequences, about 88% of them singletons. Comments on this clonotype: No antigen is known for it.

CD8+ and CD4+ T cells taken from blood had their TCR beta sequenced. The CD8+ and CD4+ T cells were negatively isolated, with the TEMRA cells enriched by FACS. Regarding the study as a whole: An acknowledgment was made by the study that its TCR sequencing and HLA analysis involved relatively few individuals.

The clonotype was recovered from a human donor with multiple sclerosis. Source material: CD8+ T cells from PBMCs.

CDR3 protein: CASSLLEASAGTGELFF. CDR3 DNA sequence: TGTGCCAGCAGCTTACTCGAGGCTAGCGCGGGCACCGGGGAGCTGTTTTTT. The chain links TRBV7-6 to TRBJ2-2, with TRBD2 as a possible D gene (6 bases). The CDR3 is 17 residues long. V lost 2 bases to trimming and J lost 4 bases, with 17 bases between them. From germline, CDR1 is SGHVS and CDR2 FNYEAQ.